A selection of T cell receptor beta chains follows, all from one sample in a study of STAT3 mutations in large granular lymphocyte leukemia. Assay: immunoSEQ multiplex PCR; the TCRdb copy retains only in-frame clones and omits some. The table records about 5,400 clones, approximately 51% of them present only once. Sequencing was performed on peripheral blood mononuclear cells. Receptor source: a woman in her 70s with T-cell large granular lymphocyte leukemia. Some clones in this sample may be carry-over from other donors' samples. CDR3s include the opening cysteine and the closing phenylalanine or tryptophan.

V gene,J gene,CDR3 protein
TRBV7-8,TRBJ1-2,CASSQGEYGYTF
TRBV28,TRBJ1-2,CASSRPGQGNYGYTF
TRBV29-1,TRBJ1-2,CSAEQGSRYGYTF
TRBV30,TRBJ1-2,CAWTFGLGYTF
TRBV9,TRBJ2-3,CASSVVGGAGGPTDTQYF
TRBV5-4,TRBJ1-5,CASSLGTGNNQPQHF
TRBV5-1,TRBJ2-5,CASSLVSEAQYF
TRBV5-6,TRBJ2-7,CASSLFNEQYF
TRBV10-3,TRBJ2-7,CAISEPRAAYEQYF
TRBV27,TRBJ1-4,CASSLKDTNEKLFF
TRBV5-5,TRBJ2-6,CASSLEGTGANVLTF
TRBV2,TRBJ1-3,CASSAGVNSGNTIYF
TRBV18,TRBJ1-2,CASSPKQEHGYTF
TRBV28,TRBJ1-5,CASSSLATGQPQHF
TRBV18,TRBJ2-1,CASSQGLAGINNEQFF
TRBV30,TRBJ1-2,CAWSAQGDYGYTF
TRBV5-4,TRBJ1-2,CASSPDSNYGYTF
TRBV18,TRBJ2-4,CASSPVHRLKNIQYF
TRBV18,TRBJ2-6,CASSDLGQGIYSGANVLTF
TRBV30,TRBJ1-2,CAADREVYGYTF
TRBV29-1,TRBJ1-1,CSGGGSTEAFF
TRBV18,TRBJ1-4,CASSSETGGKLFF
TRBV7-9,TRBJ2-7,CASRARDRSYEQYF
TRBV5-4,TRBJ2-1,CASSLVSLNYNEQFF
TRBV5-6,TRBJ2-5,CASSLVSGIIQETQYF
TRBV5-1,TRBJ1-2,CASGQASLWDYGYTF
TRBV18,TRBJ2-3,CASSPSTDTQYF